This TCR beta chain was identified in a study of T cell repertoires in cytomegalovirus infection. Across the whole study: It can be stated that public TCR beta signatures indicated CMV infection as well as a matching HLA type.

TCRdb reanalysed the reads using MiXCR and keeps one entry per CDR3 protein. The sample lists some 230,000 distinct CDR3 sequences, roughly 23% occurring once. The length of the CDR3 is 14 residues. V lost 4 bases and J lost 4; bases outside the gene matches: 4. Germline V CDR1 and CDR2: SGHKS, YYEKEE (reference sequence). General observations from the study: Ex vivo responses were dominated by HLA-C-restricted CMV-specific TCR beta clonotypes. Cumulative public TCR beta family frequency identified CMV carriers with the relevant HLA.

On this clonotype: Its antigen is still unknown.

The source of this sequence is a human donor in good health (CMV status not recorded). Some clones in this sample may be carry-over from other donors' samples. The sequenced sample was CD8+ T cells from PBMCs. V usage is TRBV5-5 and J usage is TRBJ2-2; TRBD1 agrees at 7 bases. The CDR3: CASSAGQATGELFF. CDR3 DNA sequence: TGTGCCAGCAGCGCCGGACAGGCCACCGGGGAGCTGTTTTTT.